The clone carrying this TCR beta chain was recorded a few times. MiXCR, applied by TCRdb to the PCR reads, yields one record per CDR3 protein. Of roughly 11,000 distinct CDR3 sequences detected, approximately 24% appear once; the ten largest clones hold 8% to 9%. The data originate from a study of immune characterization of retroperitoneal liposarcoma. The germline V gene encodes CDR1 SGHRS and CDR2 YFSETQ. The V gene end was trimmed by 3 bases and the J gene end by 8 bases; junction bases not matched to a gene: 6. The CDR3 extends over 15 amino acids. V and J are TRBV5-1 and TRBJ2-1, with 12 nucleotides matching TRBD1. The sequenced sample consisted of blood. This TCR was recovered from a female donor with retroperitoneal liposarcoma. This CDR3 is CASSWDRGPIDEQFF. CDR3 DNA: TGCGCCAGCAGCTGGGACAGGGGGCCCATCGATGAGCAGTTCTTC.